These 19 T cell receptor beta chains were sequenced from one sample in a study of chemoradiotherapy in HPV16-positive cancers. Assay: immunoSEQ multiplex PCR; the TCRdb copy retains only in-frame clones and omits some. Seen here are 15,000 or so clones, 69% observed once, and the top ten hold approximately 18%. Sampling was done from a patient who underwent chemoradiotherapy. These receptors originate from a human donor with HPV-associated anogenital cancer.

As to this clone: At one of its ends the junction is not consistent with the germline gene, which may arise from a read error. The chain couples TRBV7-7 to TRBJ1-5; unclear D gene. This CDR3 spans 17 amino acids. Germline V gene data show CDR1 as SSHAT and CDR2 as FNYEAQ (reference sequence). CDR3 DNA: TGTGCTAGCAGCTTAGGGATTGTAGGACGTAAAGGGCAGCCCCAGCATTTT. As protein: CASSLGIVGRKGQPQHF.

This chain joins TRBV6-6 and TRBJ1-5; D not resolved. In germline, CDR1 is MNHNY, CDR2 SVGAGI (reference sequence). V shed 5 bases and J shed 1 base, with 3 bases lying between them. This CDR3 comprises 12 residues. CDR3 sequence: CASSLSNQPQHF. The CDR3 DNA reads TGTGCCAGCAGTCTAAGCAATCAGCCCCAGCATTTT.

The table lists this clone with a count of one. The chain recombines TRBV11-2 with TRBJ2-5; tentatively, D is TRBD1 (5 bases). Germline V lookup: CDR1 SGHAT, CDR2 FQNNGV. V was cut by 1 base and J by 2 bases, with 11 bases left in between. The CDR3 has 15 amino acids. CDR3 bases: TGTGCCAGCAGCTTAGGGGCACAGGATCAAGAGACCCAGTACTTC. Translation gives CASSLGAQDQETQYF.

The rearrangement uses TRBV5-4 and TRBJ2-7; a weak D match, TRBD2 (6 bases). The CDR3 extends over 13 amino acids. The V gene lost 5 bases and the J gene lost 4 bases, with 13 bases spanning the gap. Looked up from germline, CDR1 is SGHNT and CDR2 is YYREEE (reference sequence). CDR3 region: CASSVSGVYEQYF. As DNA, the CDR3 is TGTGCCAGCAGTGTTAGCGGAGTATACGAGCAGTACTTC.

Here the CDR3 reads CASGPSPLGNTIYF. CDR3 sequence (DNA): TGTGCTAGTGGTCCGAGCCCCCTTGGAAACACCATATATTTT. The V gene is TRBV12-5, the J gene TRBJ1-3; no firm D call. The ends were cut back, 5 bases at V and 3 bases at J, with 11 bases in the middle. The germline gives CDR1 LGHNT, CDR2 FRNRAP. This CDR3 contains 14 residues.

The rearrangement joins TRBV27 to TRBJ2-3; TRBD1 aligns across 7 bases. From germline, CDR1 is MNHEY and CDR2 SMNVEV (reference sequence). The CDR3 spans 14 residues. Trimming took 3 bases from V and 6 from J; bases not matched to a gene: 6. Written as DNA, the CDR3 is TGTGCCAGCAGTTTTTCGGCCAGGGGGGATACGCAGTATTTT. This codes for CASSFSARGDTQYF.

The genes are TRBV28 and TRBJ2-2; weak D call: TRBD2 (5 bases). The V and J ends lost 3 bases and 6 bases respectively, with 8 bases between them. The CDR3 spans 13 residues. The germline gives CDR1 MDHEN, CDR2 SYDVKM. The CDR3 region is CASSFTGSGELFF. The CDR3 nucleotides are TGTGCCAGCAGTTTTACGGGATCCGGGGAGCTGTTTTTT.

This rearrangement joins TRBV9 to TRBJ2-2; TRBD1 is a possible D gene (6 bases). CDR1 and CDR2 (germline): SGDLS, YYNGEE. The length of the CDR3 is 13 residues. Deletions cut 5 bases from V and 5 bases from J, with 10 bases between. CDR3 protein: CASSEQGTGELFF. As DNA, the CDR3 is TGTGCCAGCAGTGAACAGGGAACCGGGGAGCTGTTTTTT.

The V gene is TRBV6-1, the J gene TRBJ1-2; a weak D match, TRBD1 (5 bases). CDR1 is MNHNS and CDR2 is SASEGT in the germline V gene. This CDR3 is built from 12 residues. Trimming cost V 8 bases and J 4 bases, with 11 bases left between them. The CDR3 spells CASQGWSYGYTF. The CDR3 nucleotides are TGTGCCAGCCAGGGTTGGAGCTATGGCTACACCTTC.

This clone came up a few times. V is TRBV6-1 and J is TRBJ1-2, with D uncertain. This CDR3 comprises 13 residues. V lost 0 bases to trimming and J lost 12 bases, with 14 bases between them. Per the germline V gene, CDR1 is MNHNS and CDR2 is SASEGT. In DNA, the CDR3 is TGTGCCAGCAGTGAAGCGCCAGGCCGGAGTGACACCTTC. Translating it yields CASSEAPGRSDTF.

Comments on this clone: Germline and junction disagree at one end, which may indicate a read error. The rearrangement uses TRBV2 and TRBJ1-1, with a tentative D call TRBD1 (5 bases). The V gene's germline CDR1 is SNHLY and CDR2 FYNNEI. This CDR3 is 11 amino acids long. The CDR3 nucleotides are TGTGCCAGCACCCCGCGGGGGAGTTGTGCCTTT. It is translated as CASTPRGSCAF.

The chain links TRBV20-1 to TRBJ2-1; 8 bases are shared with TRBD2. This CDR3 contains 11 residues. The trim removed 4 bases at V and 11 bases at J, leaving 4 bases unmatched. CDR1 and CDR2 (germline): DFQATT, SNEGSKA (reference sequence). The CDR3 coding sequence is TGCAGTGCTATACGGGGGGGCAAGCAGTTCTTC. It yields the protein CSAIRGGKQFF.

V usage is TRBV7-9 and J usage is TRBJ1-1; D perhaps matches TRBD1 (6 bases). The germline CDR1 and CDR2 sequences are SEHNR and FQNEAQ (reference sequence). This CDR3 is built from 16 residues. Trimming stripped 4 bases from V and 1 base from J, with 16 bases between. CDR3 in DNA: TGTGCCAGCAGCTCCCAAGGGGGGGCTGGGAACACTGAAGCTTTCTTT. Residues: CASSSQGGAGNTEAFF.

This chain joins TRBV5-1 and TRBJ2-1; D perhaps matches TRBD1 (6 bases). CDR1 is SGHRS, CDR2 YFSETQ, per germline. Trimming cost V 5 bases and J 3 bases, with 9 bases left between them. This CDR3 has 13 residues. The CDR3 DNA reads as TGCGCCAGCAGTGGGGGCAGCTACAATGAGCAGTTCTTC. As protein: CASSGGSYNEQFF.

The chain links TRBV10-1 to TRBJ2-7; either TRBD1 or TRBD2 may supply D (5 bases each). Germline V gives CDR1 WNHNN, CDR2 SYGVQD (reference sequence). This CDR3 contains 13 residues. V was cut by 7 bases and J by 4 bases, with 14 bases left in between. The CDR3 loop is CASTLLGEYEQYF. Here the CDR3 DNA reads TGCGCCAGCACCCTACTGGGGGAATACGAGCAGTACTTC.

The chain couples TRBV2 to TRBJ2-1, with a weak D call TRBD2 (6 bases). With 4 bases removed from V and 4 bases from J, the gap between germline ends came to 14 bases. The CDR3 covers 15 residues. CDR1 and CDR2 from the germline V gene are SNHLY and FYNNEI. CDR3 protein: CASSGGVGSYNEQFF. CDR3 in DNA: TGTGCCAGCAGTGGGGGGGTGGGCTCGTACAATGAGCAGTTCTTC.

The chain couples TRBV4-3 to TRBJ2-7; 9 bases are a match to TRBD1. After removal of 5 bases from V and 5 bases from J, the junction contained 13 bases not matched to a gene. CDR3 length: 16 residues. Germline assignment: CDR1 LGHNA and CDR2 YSLEER. This chain's CDR3 is CASSSTTGTGTHEQYF. CDR3 DNA sequence: TGCGCCAGCAGCTCCACCACCGGGACAGGGACCCACGAGCAGTACTTC.

The sample holds a few counts of this clone. The J gene is TRBJ1-1, the V gene TRBV18, with D perhaps matching TRBD1 (5 bases). The CDR3 runs to 14 residues. V was shortened by 3 bases and J by 5 bases, with 13 bases between the two germline ends. Germline-derived CDR1 and CDR2 are KGHSH and LQKENI. Written as DNA, the CDR3 is TGTGCCAGCTCACCGCAGGGCGGGAATACTGAAGCTTTCTTT. Translation gives CASSPQGGNTEAFF.

The chain joins TRBV10-3 to TRBJ2-2; unclear D gene. V was clipped by 10 bases and J by 6 bases, with 18 bases between them. The CDR3 is 14 amino acids. Germline V gene sequence: CDR1 ENHRY, CDR2 SYGVKD. CDR3 sequence (DNA): TGTGCCACCGCCCCGTTTGCCGCCGCCGGGGAGCTGTTTTTT. Its protein is CATAPFAAAGELFF.